These 19 T cell receptor beta chains share one sample of origin, sequenced in a study of response to subunit inactivated influenza vaccine. A single record per CDR3 protein comes from TCRdb applying MiXCR to the RT-PCR reads. The sample has under 950,000 distinct CDR3 sequences, around 20% seen once. Source: PBMCs from blood, taken 4 to 6 days after vaccination. Receptors originate from a man aged 45-65 years who received an inactivated influenza vaccine.

The chain carries TRBV7-2 and TRBJ2-7, with D perhaps matching TRBD1 or TRBD2 (6 bases each). This CDR3 is 13 amino acids long. Germline V gives CDR1 SGHTA, CDR2 FQGNSA. V was trimmed by 10 bases and J by 5 bases, leaving 18 bases between them. The CDR3 spells CANHETGGHEQYF. CDR3 nucleotides: TGTGCCAACCACGAGACTGGGGGGCACGAGCAGTACTTC.

The rearrangement links TRBV7-2 to TRBJ2-1, with 7 positions matching TRBD1. V shed 2 bases, J shed 2 bases, and the junction held 6 bases outside the gene matches. Germline V CDR1 and CDR2: SGHTA, FQGNSA. The CDR3 is made up of 16 amino acids. The CDR3 protein is CASSLILTGPYNEQFF. CDR3 in DNA: TGTGCCAGCAGCTTAATTTTGACAGGGCCCTACAATGAGCAGTTCTTC. Drawing the rest from reference TRBV7-2 and TRBJ2-1, the complete variable domain is GAGVSQSPSNKVTEKGKDVELRCDPISGHTALYWYRQSLGQGLEFLIYFQGNSAPDKSGLPSDRFSAERTGGSVSTLTIQRTQQEDSAVYLCASSLILTGPYNEQFFGPGTRLTVL.

The chain uses TRBV27 and TRBJ2-7; D remains unclear. CDR1 and CDR2 from the germline V gene are MNHEY and SMNVEV (reference sequence). The CDR3 totals 13 residues. The V end lost 3 bases, the J end lost 7 bases, and 13 bases lay between the germline ends. Written as DNA, the CDR3 is TGTGCCAGCAGTTTCTCGTCATTGGGGGAGCAGTACTTC. Translation: CASSFSSLGEQYF.

This sequence joins TRBV20-1 and TRBJ2-7; D is possibly TRBD1 (5 bases). Trimming took 0 bases from V and 1 from J, leaving 19 bases between them. CDR1 is DFQATT, CDR2 SNEGSKA, per germline (reference sequence). The CDR3 is 17 residues long. In DNA form, the CDR3 reads TGCAGTGCTAGAGATTGGAGCAGGGTTGGCCGATCCTACGAGCAGTACTTC. Encoded protein: CSARDWSRVGRSYEQYF.

J is TRBJ1-1 and V is TRBV29-1; D not certain. The CDR3 consists of 11 residues. Trimming cost V 4 bases and J 5 bases, with 8 bases left between them. Germline V lookup: CDR1 SQVTM, CDR2 ANQGSEA. This chain's CDR3 is CSVVVDTEAFF. The CDR3 region has the DNA TGCAGCGTTGTGGTCGATACTGAAGCTTTCTTT.

This clonotype was counted many times. The rearrangement uses TRBV5-5 and TRBJ1-1; tentatively, D is TRBD1 (5 bases). Germline V CDR1 and CDR2: SGHKS, YYEKEE (reference sequence). Trimming left V 5 bases short and J 9 bases short, with 17 bases between. The CDR3 contains 13 residues. CDR3 in amino acids: CASRWAHDRKAFF. The CDR3 DNA sequence: TGTGCCAGCAGATGGGCGCATGACAGAAAAGCTTTCTTT.

V gene TRBV11-2 combines with J gene TRBJ2-2; possible D gene TRBD2, 6 bases. Trimming pared 6 bases from V and 4 bases from J, leaving 12 bases between. CDR3 length: 14 residues. CDR1 is SGHAT, CDR2 FQNNGV, per germline. The CDR3 region has the DNA TGTGCCAGCAGGGGAGGTGTAGCCACCGGGGAGCTGTTTTTT. Translation gives CASRGGVATGELFF.

This chain joins TRBV9 and TRBJ2-3; the match to TRBD1 covers 10 bases. This CDR3 region has 17 residues. After removal of 4 bases from V and 4 bases from J, the junction contained 12 bases not matched to a gene. Germline V CDR1 and CDR2: SGDLS, YYNGEE. The CDR3 reads CASSLRRDRGPADTQYF. The CDR3 DNA follows: TGTGCCAGCAGCCTGAGAAGAGACAGGGGGCCGGCAGATACGCAGTATTTT.

The rearrangement uses TRBV7-9 and TRBJ2-3; unclear D gene. Trimming pared 1 base from V and 6 bases from J, leaving 8 bases between. The CDR3 consists of 13 residues. In germline, CDR1 is SEHNR, CDR2 FQNEAQ (reference sequence). As DNA, the CDR3 is TGTGCCAGCAGCTTAGATTCAAGCGATACGCAGTATTTT. Translated: CASSLDSSDTQYF.

This clonotype has just a few counts. V is TRBV4-3 and J is TRBJ1-4, with D perhaps TRBD1 (5 bases). Trimming took 0 bases from V and 8 from J, leaving 16 bases between them. The CDR3 consists of 16 residues. Per germline, CDR1 LGHNA and CDR2 YSLEER. CDR3 protein: CASSQDRWGGEEKLFF. DNA of the CDR3: TGCGCCAGCAGCCAAGATCGGTGGGGAGGGGAAGAAAAACTGTTTTTT.

This clonotype turned up a few times. The V and J genes are TRBV20-1 and TRBJ2-3; 8 nucleotides agree with TRBD2. CDR3 length: 20 amino acids. Germline CDR1 and CDR2: DFQATT and SNEGSKA (reference sequence). After removal of 4 bases from V and 0 bases from J, the junction contained 21 bases not matched to a gene. In DNA, the CDR3 is TGCAGTGCTATCGAGGGTTTCGGGGTAGCGGGATTCCGGAGCACAGATACGCAGTATTTT. Its translation: CSAIEGFGVAGFRSTDTQYF.

At least ten counts were recorded for this clonotype. The chain joins TRBV12-3 or TRBV12-4 to TRBJ2-1; D not certain. V was pared by 5 bases and J by 5 bases, with 7 bases between. The CDR3 contains 12 residues. CDR3: CASSRTNNEQFF. The CDR3 nucleotides are TGTGCCAGCAGTCGCACGAACAATGAGCAGTTCTTC.

This clonotype has only a few counts. This sequence joins TRBV10-3 and TRBJ1-1, with D unresolved. Germline V gives CDR1 ENHRY, CDR2 SYGVKD. CDR3 length equals 15 residues. Trimming shortened V by 0 bases and J by 6 bases, and 14 bases separated the two germline ends. CDR3: CAISESLDQLAEAFF. Written as DNA, the CDR3 is TGTGCCATCAGTGAGTCCCTGGACCAATTGGCTGAAGCTTTCTTT.

This clonotype was picked up a small number of times. The chain links TRBV11-2 to TRBJ2-7; D call uncertain. The CDR3 has 13 amino acids. V lost 0 bases and J 3 bases, leaving 6 bases between the germline ends. Germline CDR1 and CDR2: SGHAT and FQNNGV. CDR3 DNA sequence: TGTGCCAGCAGCTTAGAAACGAACTACGAGCAGTACTTC. This sequence encodes CASSLETNYEQYF.

This clonotype was counted many times. A read error may account for a junction end that differs from germline. V is TRBV5-1 and J is TRBJ2-1; TRBD2 aligns across 12 bases. From germline, CDR1 is SGHRS and CDR2 YFSETQ. CDR3 length: 16 amino acids. In DNA, the CDR3 is TGTGCCAGCAGCTTAGGTACTAGCGGGGGGTACAATGAGCAGTTCTTC. Translating gives CASSLGTSGGYNEQFF.

The CDR3 DNA reads as TGTGCCACCAGTGATTATCGCGCCAGCAATGAGCAGTTCTTC. This translates into CATSDYRASNEQFF. J is TRBJ2-1 and V is TRBV24-1; the D is unclear. Germline-derived CDR1 and CDR2 are KGHDR and SFDVKD. The ends were cut back, 2 bases at V and 6 bases at J, with 10 bases in the middle. There are 14 residues in the CDR3.

The chain links TRBV4-3 to TRBJ1-1; D gene ambiguous. Per the germline V gene, CDR1 is LGHNA and CDR2 is YSLEER. Trimming cost V 3 bases and J 2 bases, with 16 bases left between them. The CDR3 covers 16 residues. CDR3 sequence reads: CASSQSSEAINTEAFF. CDR3 bases: TGCGCCAGCAGCCAGAGTTCTGAGGCGATTAACACTGAAGCTTTCTTT.

The V and J genes are TRBV24-1 and TRBJ2-2; 10 bases line up with TRBD2. The CDR3 extends over 17 amino acids. J gave up 3 bases and V 9 bases, and 12 bases lay outside the gene matches. The germline CDR1 and CDR2 sequences are KGHDR and SFDVKD. The CDR3 region has the DNA TGTGCCACCGGCGGGGCTAGCGGGGGCCCTCACACCGGGGAGCTGTTTTTT. Its protein product is CATGGASGGPHTGELFF.

This clonotype was picked up a small number of times. The V and J genes are TRBV12-3 or TRBV12-4 and TRBJ2-2; 10 bases fit TRBD1. V shed 4 bases, J shed 4 bases, and the junction held 6 bases outside the gene matches. The CDR3 contains 16 residues. CDR3 nucleotides: TGTGCCAGCAGTTCAAGGACAGGGGGAGGCACCGGGGAGCTGTTTTTT. It is translated as CASSSRTGGGTGELFF.